What follows is one TCR beta chain and its context. V shed 6 bases and J 5 bases; nucleotides not matched to a gene: 11. The CDR3 totals 16 residues. Per the germline V gene, CDR1 is SNHLY and CDR2 is FYNNEI. The data were taken from a study of control samples from healthy donors and cancer patients. Clones were read by immunoSEQ multiplex PCR, and TCRdb kept only the in-frame ones, dropping some. The repertoire holds approximately 150,000 clones, with about 90% as singletons. The sample taken for sequencing was blood. The sequence was obtained from a man between 18 and 35 years old in good health. The J gene is TRBJ1-5, the V gene TRBV2; 9 bases match TRBD1. The chain's CDR3 is CASRAGTGFTHQPQHF. The CDR3 bases are TGTGCCAGCAGGGCCGGGACAGGGTTTACACATCAGCCCCAGCATTTT.